A single T cell receptor beta chain is shown here with its context. This clone came up a few times. Its cognate antigen has yet to be identified. Base qualities are not recorded, but no much larger clone differs from it by a single base. During the collection period, no infections or other immune events were recorded for the healthy donors. Blood repertoires from healthy donors were used as a training cohort for calibrating time-dependent variance in a beta-binomial model of differential abundance of T-cell clones. The training cohort was composed of roughly 10 healthy donors, 3 female and 7 male. The donors were between roughly 25 and 70 years old, with an average age of roughly 43 years. Obtained from a commercial supplier, whole blood was collected from each healthy donor at three time points set two to three weeks apart. For immunosequencing, genomic DNA was extracted from unsorted whole blood.

The data are from a study of identifying expanded T cells in peripheral blood (dated by TCRdb to between 2017 and 2020). For context, the study as a whole: Four technical replicates, made by sequencing separate aliquots from the same pool of genomic DNA, were compared pairwise. Overall results and qualifications from the work: For all healthy donors, the variance in clone template counts between approximately two-week samples rose significantly as total template count increased. The beta-binomial model significantly reduced the number of clones called differentially abundant and the false-positive rate across all healthy-donor time intervals. The binomial model flagged around 1.1 differentially abundant clones between technical replicates, compared with about 16 over about 2 weeks and 19 to 20 over around 4 weeks. The authors expected that over much longer intervals, such as months to years, biological variance in healthy repertoires might increase even further.

Measured from the cysteine to the phenylalanine, the CDR3 is 13 residues long. This entry keeps only the CDR3 DNA: 39 bases, framed from base 1. Trimming costs V 6 bases and J 3 bases, and their ends lie 9 bases apart. CDR1 and CDR2, per the germline V gene, are SNHLY and FYNNEI. The immunoSEQ Assay, which relies on bias-controlled multiplex PCR amplification of genomic DNA, was used to profile TCRbeta CDR3 regions. The study's own analysis went as follows. The absolute abundance of each unique TCRbeta CDR3 region was quantified after sequences were collapsed and filtered. Differential abundance was assessed using a binomial (Fisher-equivalent) model and a beta-binomial model in which time-dependent variance fitted from healthy donors was added. Clones with fewer than 5 combined templates were excluded, and clones with Benjamini-Hochberg FDR below 0.01 were called differentially abundant. In the beta-binomial model, variance was expressed as a function of the total template count across the two samples, in the form v = (b*log(k)+a)^2. TCRdb took over this immuneACCESS table, retaining in-frame rearrangements with V and J assigned. Such tables are incomplete; in checked studies, under half of the missing clones stem from an unresolved V gene, and the remainder is unexplained. That table supplies the V and J calls and clone size; D and trimming were determined from the DNA. Present in this sample are some 100,000 clones, about nine tenths of which were seen just once. Of the sample, about 7.7% falls within the top ten clones.

The sample consisted of blood. The clonotype comes from a person aged 18 to 75 in good health. This sequence uses TRBV2 and TRBJ1-3, and possibly TRBD1, on 5 matching bases. The bases read TGTGCCAGCAGATGGGACGGTGGAAACACCATATATTTT. The resulting protein is CASRWDGGNTIYF.